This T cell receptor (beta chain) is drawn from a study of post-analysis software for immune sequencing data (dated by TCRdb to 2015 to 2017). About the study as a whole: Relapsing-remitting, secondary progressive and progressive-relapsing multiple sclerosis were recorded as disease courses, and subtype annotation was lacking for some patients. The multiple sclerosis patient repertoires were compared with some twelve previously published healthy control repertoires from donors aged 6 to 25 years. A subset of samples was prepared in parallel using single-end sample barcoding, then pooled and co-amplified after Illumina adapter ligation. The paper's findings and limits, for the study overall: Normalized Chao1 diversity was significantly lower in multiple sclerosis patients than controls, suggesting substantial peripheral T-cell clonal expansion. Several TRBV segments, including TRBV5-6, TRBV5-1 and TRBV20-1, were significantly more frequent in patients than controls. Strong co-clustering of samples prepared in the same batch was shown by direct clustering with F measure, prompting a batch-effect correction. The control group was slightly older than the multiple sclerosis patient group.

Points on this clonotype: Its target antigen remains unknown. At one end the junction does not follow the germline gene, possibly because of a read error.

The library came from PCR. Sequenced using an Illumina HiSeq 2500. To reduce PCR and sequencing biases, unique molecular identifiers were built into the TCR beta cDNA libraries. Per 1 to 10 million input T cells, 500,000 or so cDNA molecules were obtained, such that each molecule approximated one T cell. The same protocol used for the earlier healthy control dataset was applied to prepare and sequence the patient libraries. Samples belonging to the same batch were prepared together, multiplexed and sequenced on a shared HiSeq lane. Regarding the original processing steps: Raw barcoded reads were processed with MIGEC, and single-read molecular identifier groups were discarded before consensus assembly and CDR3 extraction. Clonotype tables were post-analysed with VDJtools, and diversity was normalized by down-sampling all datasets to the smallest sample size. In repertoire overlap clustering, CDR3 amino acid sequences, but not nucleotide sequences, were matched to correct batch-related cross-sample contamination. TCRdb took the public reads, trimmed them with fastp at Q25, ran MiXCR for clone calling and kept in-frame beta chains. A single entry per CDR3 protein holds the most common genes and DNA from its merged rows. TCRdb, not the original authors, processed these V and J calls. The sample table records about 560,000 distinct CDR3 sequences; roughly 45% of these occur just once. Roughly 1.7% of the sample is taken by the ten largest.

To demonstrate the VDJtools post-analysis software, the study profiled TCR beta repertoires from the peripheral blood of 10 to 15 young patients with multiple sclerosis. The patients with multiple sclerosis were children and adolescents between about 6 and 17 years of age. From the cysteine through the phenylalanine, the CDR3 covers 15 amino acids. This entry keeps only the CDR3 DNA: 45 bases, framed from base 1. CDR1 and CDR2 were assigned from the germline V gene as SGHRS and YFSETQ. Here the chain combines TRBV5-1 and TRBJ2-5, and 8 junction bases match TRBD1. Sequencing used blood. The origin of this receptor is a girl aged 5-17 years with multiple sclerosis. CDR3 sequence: CASSLLGTGQETQYF. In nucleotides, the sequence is TGTGCCAGCAGCTTACTTGGGACAGGCCAAGAGACCCAGTACTTC.